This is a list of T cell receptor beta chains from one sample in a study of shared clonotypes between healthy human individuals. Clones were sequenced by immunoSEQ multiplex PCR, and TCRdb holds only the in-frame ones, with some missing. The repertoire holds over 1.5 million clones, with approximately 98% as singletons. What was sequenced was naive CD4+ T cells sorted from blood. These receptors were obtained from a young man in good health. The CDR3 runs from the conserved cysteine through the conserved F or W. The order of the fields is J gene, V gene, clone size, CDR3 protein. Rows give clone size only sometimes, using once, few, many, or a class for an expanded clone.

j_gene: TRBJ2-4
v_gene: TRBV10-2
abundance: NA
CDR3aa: CASRQGENIQYF

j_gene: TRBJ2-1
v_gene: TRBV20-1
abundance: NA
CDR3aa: CSAREDFEQFF

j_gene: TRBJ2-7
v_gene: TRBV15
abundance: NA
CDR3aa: CATPNRVEQYF

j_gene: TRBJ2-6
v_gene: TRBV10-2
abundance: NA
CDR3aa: CASSGTGVFSGANVLTF

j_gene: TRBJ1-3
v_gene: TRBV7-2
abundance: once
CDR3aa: CASSPGQSSGNTIYF

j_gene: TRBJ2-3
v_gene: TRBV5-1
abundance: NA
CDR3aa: CASSSGSNTDTQYF

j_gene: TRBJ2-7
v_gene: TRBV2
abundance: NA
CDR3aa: CASQEDTYHYEQYF

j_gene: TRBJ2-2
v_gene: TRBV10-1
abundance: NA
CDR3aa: CASSKGRGTGELFF

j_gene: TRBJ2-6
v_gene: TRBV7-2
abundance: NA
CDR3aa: CASSLRRDALGANVLTF

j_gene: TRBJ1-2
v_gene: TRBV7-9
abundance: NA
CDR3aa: CASSQGGSTGGYTF

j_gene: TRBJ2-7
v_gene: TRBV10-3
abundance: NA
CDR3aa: CAISEQEGKSYEQYF

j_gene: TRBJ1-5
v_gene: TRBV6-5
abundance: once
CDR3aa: CASSYGRGQPQHF

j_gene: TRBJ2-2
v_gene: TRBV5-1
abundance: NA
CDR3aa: CASSWGTANTGELFF

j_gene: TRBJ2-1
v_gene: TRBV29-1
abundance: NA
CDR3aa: CSVDPSSYNEQFF

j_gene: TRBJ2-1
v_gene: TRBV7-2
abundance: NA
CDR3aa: CASSLAGRGGRINEQFF

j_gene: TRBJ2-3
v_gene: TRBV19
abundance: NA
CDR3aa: CASSMTASTDTQYF

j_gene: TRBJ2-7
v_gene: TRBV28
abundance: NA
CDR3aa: CASGTVIYEQYF

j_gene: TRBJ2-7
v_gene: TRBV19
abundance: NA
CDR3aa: CASSTKTGWVGEQYF

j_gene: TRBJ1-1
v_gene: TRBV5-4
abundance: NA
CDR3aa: CASSSTKGGNTEAFF

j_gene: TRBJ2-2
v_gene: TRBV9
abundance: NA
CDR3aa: CASSPWRAGAPKTGELFF

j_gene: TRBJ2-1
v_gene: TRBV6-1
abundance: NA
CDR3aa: CASSELGLAGGPNEQFF

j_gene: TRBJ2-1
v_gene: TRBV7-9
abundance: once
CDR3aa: CASSPYLVKLAGFPNEQFF

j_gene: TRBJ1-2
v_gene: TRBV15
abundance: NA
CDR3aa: CATSRDQGGNTF

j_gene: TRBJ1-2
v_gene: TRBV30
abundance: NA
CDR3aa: CAWSGVGANYGYTF

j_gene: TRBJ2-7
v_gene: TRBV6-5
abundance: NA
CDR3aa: CASSPGQQLYEQYF

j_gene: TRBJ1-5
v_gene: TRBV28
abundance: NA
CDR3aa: CASSLLQLAQHF

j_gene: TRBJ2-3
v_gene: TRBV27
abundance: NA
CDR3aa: CASHTAGGRTDTQYF

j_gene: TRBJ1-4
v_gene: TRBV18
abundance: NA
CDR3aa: CASSPPAPGRSNEKLFF

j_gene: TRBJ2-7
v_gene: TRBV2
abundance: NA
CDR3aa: CASSDPGQGRSEQYF

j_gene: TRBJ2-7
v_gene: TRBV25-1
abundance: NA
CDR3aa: CASSEYGGGGSYEQYF

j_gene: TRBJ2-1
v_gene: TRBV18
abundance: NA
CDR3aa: CASSPLGLAGTGEQFF

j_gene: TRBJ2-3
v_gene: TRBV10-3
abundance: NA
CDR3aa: CAIRFASTDTQYF

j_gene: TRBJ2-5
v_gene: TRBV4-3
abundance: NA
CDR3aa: CASSQEGISQETQYF

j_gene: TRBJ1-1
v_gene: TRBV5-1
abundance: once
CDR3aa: CASSYLGTATGTEAFF

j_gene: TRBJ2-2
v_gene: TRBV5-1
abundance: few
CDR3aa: CASSPTHAELFF

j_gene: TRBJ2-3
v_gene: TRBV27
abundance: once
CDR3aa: CASSFLSGTFTDTQYF

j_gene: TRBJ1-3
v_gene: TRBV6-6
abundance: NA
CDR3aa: CASSDRTEDGNTIYF

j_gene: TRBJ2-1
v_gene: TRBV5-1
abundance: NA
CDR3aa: CASSGDRGFPEQFF

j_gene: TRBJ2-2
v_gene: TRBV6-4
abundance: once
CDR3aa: CASSDKSSANTGELFF

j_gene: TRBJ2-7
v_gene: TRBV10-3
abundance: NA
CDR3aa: CAISEEMAEQYF

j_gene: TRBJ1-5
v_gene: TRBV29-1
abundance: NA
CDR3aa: CSVADLSNQPQHF

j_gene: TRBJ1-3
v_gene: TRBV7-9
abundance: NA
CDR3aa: CASSFRQGVPSGNTIYF

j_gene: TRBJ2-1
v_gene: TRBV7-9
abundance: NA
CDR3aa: CASSLRGIHEQFF

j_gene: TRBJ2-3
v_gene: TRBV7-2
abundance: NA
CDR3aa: CASSPRTSGIDTQYF

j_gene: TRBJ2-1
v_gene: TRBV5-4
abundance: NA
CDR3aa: CASSYQREAAYNEQFF

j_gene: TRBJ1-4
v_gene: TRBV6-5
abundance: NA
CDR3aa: CASRRPGATNEKLFF

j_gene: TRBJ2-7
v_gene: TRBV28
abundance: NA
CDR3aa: CASSLLGVSYEQYF

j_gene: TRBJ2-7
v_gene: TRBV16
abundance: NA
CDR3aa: CASSHRNTPVDEQYF

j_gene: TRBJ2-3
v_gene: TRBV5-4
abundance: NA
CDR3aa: CASSGAGTSGSLDTQYF

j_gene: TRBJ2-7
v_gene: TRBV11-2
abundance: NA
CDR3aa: CASSLDGLASSYYEQYF

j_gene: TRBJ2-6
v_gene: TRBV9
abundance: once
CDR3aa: CASSYRGWEISSGANVLTF

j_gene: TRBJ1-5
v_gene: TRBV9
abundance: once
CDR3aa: CASSPDGYSNQPQHF

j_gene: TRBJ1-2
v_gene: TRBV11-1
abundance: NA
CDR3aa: CASSQGRRTYGYTF

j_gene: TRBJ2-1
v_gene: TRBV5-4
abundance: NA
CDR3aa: CASSLWASGHNEQFF

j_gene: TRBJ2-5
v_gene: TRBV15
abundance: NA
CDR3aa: CATSREGRPIQETQYF

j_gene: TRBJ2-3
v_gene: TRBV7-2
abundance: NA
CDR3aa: CASIYRDLTDTQYF

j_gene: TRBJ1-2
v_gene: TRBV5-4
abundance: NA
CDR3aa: CASSVQGQGHGYTF